One TCR beta chain is described in this entry. The sample holds a few counts of this clone. No cognate antigen has been identified for it. No quality values exist for individual bases; no much larger clone is one base distant. Whole blood was collected in K2EDTA tubes by collaborating institutions according to the institutions' own protocols. Collaborator samples were shipped for TCRbeta analysis as frozen whole blood, isolated PBMCs, or DNA extracted from either sample type. This sample was taken from a study of blood T cell repertoires in COVID-19 (dated by TCRdb to 2020 to 2022). In the study overall: The collaborator samples originated in the United States, Italy and Spain and spanned the acute and convalescent phases of COVID-19. The prospective study material was composed of cDNA or gDNA derived from T cells, B-cell-depleted T cells, or PBMCs. The samples were drawn from the first 160 participants of the ongoing ImmuneRACE study and from 950 to 1,500 subjects provided by 6 global collaborators. Deeply sampled blood TCRbeta repertoires from subjects exposed to, actively infected with, or recovered from COVID-19 were included in the dataset. The sample metadata nearly always contained a de-identified subject ID, COVID-19 status, age in years and sex. Where HLA class I and class II types were available, the types were taken from metadata supplied by the sample provider, not from assay-based typing. A freely available public database, intended as a resource for researchers studying the immune response to SARS-CoV-2, is where the repertoires were released.

The immunoSEQ Assay, a bias-controlled multiplex PCR, was used to amplify TCRbeta CDR3 regions from genomic DNA. In the source study's methods: The number of nucleated cells in each sample was estimated from the amplification of reference gene primers within the assay. Sequence reads were collapsed and filtered to measure the absolute abundance of every unique TCRbeta CDR3 rearrangement. Productive Simpson clonality was computed per sample as the square root of Simpson's diversity index over productive rearrangements. TCRdb limited this immuneACCESS table to in-frame rearrangements with V and J called. A share of clones is missing; checked studies link under half to unresolved V genes, and the rest is unexplained. Clone size and the V and J calls come from that table; the DNA yielded D and trimming. Present in this sample are approximately 210,000 clones, 82% of which were seen just once. Of the sample, 12% falls within the top ten clones.

Study-level results and caveats: Clinical and demographic metadata were provided uncurated, with the amount varying by source and participant.

The germline V gene specifies SGHAT as CDR1 and FQNNGV as CDR2. Counted from cysteine to phenylalanine, this CDR3 has 18 amino acids. Solely the CDR3 DNA is kept, with 54 bases framed from the first base. Trimming leaves V shorter by 0 bases and J shorter by 5 bases, with the junction holding 8 bases beyond the gene matches. The chain links TRBV11-2 with TRBJ2-3, and TRBD2 matches 13 of the central bases. Sequencing was performed on peripheral blood. This sequence originates from a middle-aged woman with acute or convalescent COVID-19. The DNA sequence reads TGTGCCAGCAGCTTAGATAAAAGACTAGCGGGAGGTGTAGATACGCAGTATTTT. Translated, it gives CASSLDKRLAGGVDTQYF.